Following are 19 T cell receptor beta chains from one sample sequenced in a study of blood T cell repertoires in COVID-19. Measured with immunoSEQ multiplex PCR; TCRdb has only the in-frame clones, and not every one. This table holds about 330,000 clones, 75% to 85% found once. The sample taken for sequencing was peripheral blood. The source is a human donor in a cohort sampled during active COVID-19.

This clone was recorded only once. CDR3 sequence reads: CASSHRQGAPDTQYF. For the CDR3, the DNA is TGCGCCAGCAGCCACCGACAGGGGGCCCCAGATACGCAGTATTTT. V is TRBV4-1 and J is TRBJ2-3; 10 nucleotides align to TRBD1. The CDR3 spans 15 residues. Germline-derived CDR1 and CDR2 are MGHRA and YSYEKL. V was pared by 3 bases and J by 4 bases, with 4 bases of the junction left unmatched.

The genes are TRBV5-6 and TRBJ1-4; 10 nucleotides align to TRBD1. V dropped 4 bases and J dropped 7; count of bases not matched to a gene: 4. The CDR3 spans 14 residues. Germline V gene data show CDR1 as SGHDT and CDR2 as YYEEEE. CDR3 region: CASSPDRGTEKLFF. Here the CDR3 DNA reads TGTGCCAGCAGCCCGGACAGGGGGACTGAAAAACTGTTTTTT.

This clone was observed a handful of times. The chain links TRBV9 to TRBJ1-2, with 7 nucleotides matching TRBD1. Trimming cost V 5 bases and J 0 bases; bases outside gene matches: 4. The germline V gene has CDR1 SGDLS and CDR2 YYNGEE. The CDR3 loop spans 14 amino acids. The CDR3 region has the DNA TGTGCCAGCAGTCGGGACAGACCTAACTATGGCTACACCTTC. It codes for CASSRDRPNYGYTF.

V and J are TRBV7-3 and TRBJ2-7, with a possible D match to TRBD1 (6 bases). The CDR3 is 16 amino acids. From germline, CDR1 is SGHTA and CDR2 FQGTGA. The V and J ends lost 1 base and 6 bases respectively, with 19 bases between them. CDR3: CASSLNGGRVSGEQYF. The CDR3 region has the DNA TGTGCCAGCAGCTTAAATGGGGGCAGAGTATCGGGCGAGCAGTACTTC.

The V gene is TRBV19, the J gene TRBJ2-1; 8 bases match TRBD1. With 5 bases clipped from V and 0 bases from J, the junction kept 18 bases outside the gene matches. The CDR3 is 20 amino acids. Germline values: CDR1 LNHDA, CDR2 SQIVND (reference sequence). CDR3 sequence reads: CASSSTGTGSWLGSYNEQFF. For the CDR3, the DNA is TGTGCCAGTAGTTCGACCGGGACAGGTAGTTGGTTAGGCTCCTACAATGAGCAGTTCTTC.

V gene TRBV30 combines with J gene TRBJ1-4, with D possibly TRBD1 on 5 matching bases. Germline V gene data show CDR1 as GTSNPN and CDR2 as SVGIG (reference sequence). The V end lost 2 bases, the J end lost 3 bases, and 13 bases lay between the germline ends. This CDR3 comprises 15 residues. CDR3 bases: TGTGCCTGGAGTCTGGGTGGAGGGGCTAATGAAAAACTGTTTTTT. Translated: CAWSLGGGANEKLFF.

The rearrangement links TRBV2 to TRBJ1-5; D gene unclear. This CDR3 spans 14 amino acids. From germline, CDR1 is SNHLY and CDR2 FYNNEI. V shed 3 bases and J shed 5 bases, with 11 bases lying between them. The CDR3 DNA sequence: TGTGCCAGCAGTGATGGCAGTCGTTATCAGCCCCAGCATTTT. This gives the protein CASSDGSRYQPQHF.

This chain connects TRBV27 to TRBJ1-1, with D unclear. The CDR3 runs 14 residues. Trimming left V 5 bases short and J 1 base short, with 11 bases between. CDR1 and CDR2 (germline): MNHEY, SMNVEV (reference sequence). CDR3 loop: CASSPRAANTEAFF. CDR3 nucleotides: TGTGCCAGCAGTCCGAGGGCAGCGAACACTGAAGCTTTCTTT.

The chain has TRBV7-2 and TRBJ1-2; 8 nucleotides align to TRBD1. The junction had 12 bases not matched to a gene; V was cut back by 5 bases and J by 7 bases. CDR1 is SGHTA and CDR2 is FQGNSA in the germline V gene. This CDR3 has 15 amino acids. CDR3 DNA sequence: TGTGCCAGCAGCCCATCTGCGGACAGGGTGGGTGGCTACACCTTC. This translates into CASSPSADRVGGYTF.

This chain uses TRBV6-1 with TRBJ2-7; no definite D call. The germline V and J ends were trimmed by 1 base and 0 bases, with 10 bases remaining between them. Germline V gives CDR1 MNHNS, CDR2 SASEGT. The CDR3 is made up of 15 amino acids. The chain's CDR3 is CASSEGQSLSYEQYF. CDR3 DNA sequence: TGTGCCAGCAGTGAAGGGCAGTCCCTCTCCTACGAGCAGTACTTC.

This CDR3 reads CASSYVQGRSNQPQHF. CDR3 coding DNA: TGTGCCAGCAGTTACGTGCAGGGTCGAAGCAATCAGCCCCAGCATTTT. The chain is built from TRBV6-5 and TRBJ1-5; TRBD1 is a possible D gene (5 bases). The CDR3 loop spans 16 amino acids. CDR1 is MNHEY, CDR2 SVGAGI, per germline. V was trimmed by 2 bases and J by 1 base, leaving 12 bases between them.

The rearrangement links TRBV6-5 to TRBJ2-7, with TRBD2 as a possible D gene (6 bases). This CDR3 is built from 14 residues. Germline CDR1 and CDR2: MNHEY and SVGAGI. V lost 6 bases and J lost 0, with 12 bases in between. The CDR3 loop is CASRSGSNSYEQYF. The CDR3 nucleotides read TGTGCCAGCAGGAGCGGGTCGAACTCCTACGAGCAGTACTTC.

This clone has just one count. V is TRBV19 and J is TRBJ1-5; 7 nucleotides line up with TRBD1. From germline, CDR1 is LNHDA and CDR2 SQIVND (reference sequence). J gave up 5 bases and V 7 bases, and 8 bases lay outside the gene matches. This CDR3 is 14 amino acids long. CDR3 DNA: TGTGCCAGTACCCGACAGGGTAACCATCAGCCCCAGCATTTT. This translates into CASTRQGNHQPQHF.

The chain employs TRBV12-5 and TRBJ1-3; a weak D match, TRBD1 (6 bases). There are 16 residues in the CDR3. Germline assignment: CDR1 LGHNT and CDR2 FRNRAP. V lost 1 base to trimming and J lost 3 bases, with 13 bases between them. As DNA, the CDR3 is TGTGCTAGTGGTTTGGACCCTACAGGGCTTGGAAACACCATATATTTT. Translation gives CASGLDPTGLGNTIYF.

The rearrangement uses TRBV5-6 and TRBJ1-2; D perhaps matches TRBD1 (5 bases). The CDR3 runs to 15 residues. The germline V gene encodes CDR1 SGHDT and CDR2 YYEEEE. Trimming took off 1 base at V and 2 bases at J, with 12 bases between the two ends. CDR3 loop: CASSLPPGQNYGYTF. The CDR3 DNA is TGTGCCAGCAGCTTGCCCCCAGGGCAGAACTATGGCTACACCTTC.

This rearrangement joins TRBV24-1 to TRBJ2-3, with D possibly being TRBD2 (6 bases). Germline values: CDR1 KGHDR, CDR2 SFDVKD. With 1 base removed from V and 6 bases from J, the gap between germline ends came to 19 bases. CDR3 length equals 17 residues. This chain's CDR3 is CATSDFGTSNRGDTQYF. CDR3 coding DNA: TGTGCCACCAGTGATTTTGGGACCTCCAACCGGGGGGATACGCAGTATTTT.

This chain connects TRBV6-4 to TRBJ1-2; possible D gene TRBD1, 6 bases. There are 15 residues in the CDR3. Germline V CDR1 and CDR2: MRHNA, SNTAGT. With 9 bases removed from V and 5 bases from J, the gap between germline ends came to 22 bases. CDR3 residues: CASPPKLQGPYGYTF. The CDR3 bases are TGTGCCAGTCCGCCCAAGTTACAGGGCCCTTATGGCTACACCTTC.

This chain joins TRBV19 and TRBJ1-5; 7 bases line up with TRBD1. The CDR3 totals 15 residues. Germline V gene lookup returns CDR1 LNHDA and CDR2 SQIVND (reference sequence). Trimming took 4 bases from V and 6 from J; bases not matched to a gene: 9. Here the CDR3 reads CASSKSGQEGQPQHF. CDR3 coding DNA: TGTGCCAGTAGTAAATCCGGACAGGAGGGTCAGCCCCAGCATTTT.

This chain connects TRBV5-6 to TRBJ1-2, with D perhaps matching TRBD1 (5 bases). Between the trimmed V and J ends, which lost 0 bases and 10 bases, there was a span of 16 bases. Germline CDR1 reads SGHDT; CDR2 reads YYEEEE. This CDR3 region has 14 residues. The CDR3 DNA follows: TGTGCCAGCAGCTTGGTGCGTTTTGGGGCGACCTACACCTTC. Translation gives CASSLVRFGATYTF.